The next 21 T cell receptor beta chains were all read from a single sample in a study of radiation and T cells in renal cell carcinoma. This sample's time point: blood 4 weeks post-SBRT, at nephrectomy. As to treatment: 15 Gy SBRT to primary tumor, nephrectomy 4 weeks later. Assay used: immunoSEQ multiplex PCR; TCRdb lists only in-frame clones, some missing. The sample contains about 140,000 clones, 86% of which appear only once. Specimen: blood, collected from a patient whose treatment included radiotherapy and nephrectomy. All receptors derive from a woman aged 50 to 65 with renal cell carcinoma.

This sequence joins TRBV18 and TRBJ2-1; 10 nucleotides match TRBD2. Germline V lookup: CDR1 KGHSH, CDR2 LQKENI. The V and J ends lost 2 bases and 4 bases, in that order; junction bases with no gene match: 11. The CDR3 contains 18 residues. DNA of the CDR3: TGTGCCAGCTCACCAAGGACTAGCGGAGCAAGCGGTTACAATGAGCAGTTCTTC. Amino acid sequence: CASSPRTSGASGYNEQFF.

On this clone itself: Distinct nucleotide sequences in the sample also encode this CDR3. The chain recombines TRBV2 with TRBJ2-3; D perhaps matches TRBD1 (6 bases). The germline gives CDR1 SNHLY, CDR2 FYNNEI. V lost 5 bases, J lost 4 bases, and 7 bases lay in between. CDR3 length equals 12 residues. CDR3 residues: CASSRTADTQYF. The CDR3 DNA sequence: TGTGCCAGCAGTCGGACAGCAGATACGCAGTATTTT.

The CDR3 sequence: CASSLERNNEQFF. CDR3 nucleotides: TGTGCCAGCAGCTTAGAAAGAAACAATGAGCAGTTCTTC. This rearrangement joins TRBV11-2 to TRBJ2-1; D ambiguous. CDR1 SGHAT and CDR2 FQNNGV come from the germline V gene. The CDR3 spans 13 residues. Trimming cost V 0 bases and J 5 bases, with 5 bases left between them.

The V call is TRBV4-2, the J call TRBJ2-1; D is perhaps TRBD2 (5 bases). CDR3 size: 15 residues. Germline CDR1 and CDR2: LGHNA and YNFKEQ. The V gene lost 1 base and the J gene lost 5 bases, with 12 bases spanning the gap. Written as DNA, the CDR3 is TGTGCCAGCAGCCAAGTCTCGGGAACAAACAATGAGCAGTTCTTC. It codes for CASSQVSGTNNEQFF.

This clone was seen just once. The V and J genes are TRBV10-3 and TRBJ2-5; 10 bases are a match to TRBD1. Germline-derived CDR1 and CDR2 are ENHRY and SYGVKD. Unmatched junction bases numbered 8, after V lost 5 bases and J lost 5 bases. The CDR3 extends over 15 amino acids. CDR3 region: CAISRDRGIPETQYF. The DNA for the CDR3 is TGTGCCATCAGTCGGGACAGGGGAATACCCGAGACCCAGTACTTC.

The chain joins TRBV28 to TRBJ1-4; no clear D gene. Germline V gene data show CDR1 as MDHEN and CDR2 as SYDVKM. Trimming stripped 5 bases from V and 8 bases from J, with 9 bases between. This CDR3 has 12 amino acids. The CDR3 loop reads CASSPFREKLFF. As DNA, the CDR3 is TGTGCCAGCAGTCCTTTTCGGGAAAAACTGTTTTTT.

The chain links TRBV27 to TRBJ2-1; no clear D gene. Trimming took 2 bases from V and 8 from J, leaving 13 bases between them. The CDR3 covers 14 residues. Per germline, CDR1 MNHEY and CDR2 SMNVEV (reference sequence). This CDR3 reads CASSLSSFGDEQFF. The CDR3 DNA is TGTGCCAGCAGTTTAAGCTCCTTTGGAGATGAGCAGTTCTTC.

The table lists this clone with a count of one. The chain uses TRBV28 and TRBJ2-3, with D perhaps matching TRBD2 (5 bases). The germline CDR1 and CDR2 sequences are MDHEN and SYDVKM. V was pared by 6 bases and J by 1 base, with 17 bases between. The CDR3 length is 16 residues. CDR3 DNA sequence: TGTGCCAGCAGCCCACCCCCGAGGGTTGGCACAGATACGCAGTATTTT. This sequence encodes CASSPPPRVGTDTQYF.

J is TRBJ2-2 and V is TRBV9, with D perhaps given as TRBD1 or TRBD2 (6 bases each). The CDR3 is made up of 17 amino acids. Germline V CDR1 and CDR2: SGDLS, YYNGEE. The V end lost 0 bases, the J end lost 7 bases, and 19 bases lay between the germline ends. The CDR3 loop reads CASSVGLAGEVGGELFF. For the CDR3, the DNA is TGTGCCAGCAGCGTAGGTCTTGCAGGGGAGGTTGGCGGGGAGCTGTTTTTT.

The rearrangement joins TRBV5-4 to TRBJ2-7; TRBD1 might be the D (5 bases). The CDR3 has 12 amino acids. Germline lookup yields CDR1 SGHNT and CDR2 YYREEE (reference sequence). V was cut by 0 bases and J by 7 bases, with 8 bases left in between. The CDR3 DNA follows: TGTGCCAGCAGCTTGGTCAGGGCAGAGCAGTACTTC. Translation gives CASSLVRAEQYF.

This sequence joins TRBV6-7 and TRBJ2-7; D remains unclear. TRBV6-7 is treated as an ORF (open reading frame) with a function not yet certain. This CDR3 has 10 amino acids. The germline V and J ends were trimmed by 5 bases and 12 bases, with 11 bases remaining between them. The CDR3 is CASSTATWYF. The CDR3 DNA sequence: TGTGCCAGCAGTACGGCGACCTGGTACTTC.

This clone has only one observation. V gene TRBV7-3 combines with J gene TRBJ1-2, with D uncertain. V was clipped by 5 bases and J by 0 bases, with 13 bases between them. In germline, CDR1 is SGHTA, CDR2 FQGTGA. The CDR3 sequence is 15 residues long. CDR3 loop: CASSPSGGPNYGYTF. CDR3 DNA: TGTGCCAGCAGCCCCTCGGGCGGTCCTAACTATGGCTACACCTTC.

The CDR3 region is CASSTRTEMNTEAFF. The CDR3, as DNA: TGCGCCAGCAGTACTAGGACAGAAATGAACACTGAAGCTTTCTTT. This chain links TRBV10-1 with TRBJ1-1; weak D call: TRBD1 (6 bases). This CDR3 has 15 amino acids. The V gene lost 5 bases and the J gene lost 0 bases, with 13 bases spanning the gap. CDR1 WNHNN and CDR2 SYGVQD come from the germline V gene (reference sequence).

The DNA of the CDR3 is TGTGCCAGCAGCCCTCATGGCACAGATACGCAGTATTTT. It is translated as CASSPHGTDTQYF. The V call is TRBV7-2, the J call TRBJ2-3; D remains ambiguous. Germline V lookup: CDR1 SGHTA, CDR2 FQGNSA. V was shortened by 5 bases and J by 1 base, with 7 bases between the two germline ends. This CDR3 comprises 13 residues.

This rearrangement joins TRBV27 to TRBJ1-6; the match to TRBD1 covers 10 bases. The CDR3 spans 16 residues. The V and J ends lost 6 bases and 4 bases, in that order; junction bases with no gene match: 6. CDR1 is MNHEY and CDR2 is SMNVEV in the germline V gene (reference sequence). The chain's CDR3 is CASSSRTGGYNSPLHF. The CDR3 DNA is TGTGCCAGCAGCTCAAGGACAGGGGGATATAATTCACCCCTCCACTTT.

The chain is built from TRBV5-5 and TRBJ2-6; 8 nucleotides agree with TRBD1. The CDR3 consists of 17 residues. V dropped 5 bases and J dropped 0; count of bases not matched to a gene: 7. Germline assignment: CDR1 SGHKS and CDR2 YYEKEE (reference sequence). CDR3 nucleotides: TGTGCCAGCAGACTAGGACAGGGTAGCTCTGGGGCCAACGTCCTGACTTTC. Its translation is CASRLGQGSSGANVLTF.

The chain employs TRBV2 and TRBJ2-5, with 11 bases identical to TRBD1. This CDR3 is 16 amino acids long. Germline loops: CDR1 SNHLY, CDR2 FYNNEI. The J segment lost 5 bases and the V segment lost 6 bases, leaving 11 bases of the junction unmatched. CDR3 amino acids: CASSQMGTGGSETQYF. DNA of the CDR3: TGTGCCAGCAGCCAAATGGGGACAGGGGGGAGTGAGACCCAGTACTTC. Full variable domain (rest looked up from reference TRBV2 and TRBJ2-5): EPEVTQTPSHQVTQMGQEVILRCVPISNHLYFYWYRQILGQKVEFLVSFYNNEISEKSEIFDDQFSVERPDGSNFTLKIRSTKLEDSAMYFCASSQMGTGGSETQYFGPGTRLLVL.

CDR3 coding DNA: TGTGCCAGCAGCTTAGTAGCGGGGGGACAGGGAGAGACCCAGTACTTC. This gives the protein CASSLVAGGQGETQYF. The chain links TRBV7-2 to TRBJ2-5, with TRBD2 as a possible D gene (10 bases). The CDR3 is 16 amino acids. With 1 base removed from V and 4 bases from J, the gap between germline ends came to 16 bases. Germline-derived CDR1 and CDR2 are SGHTA and FQGNSA. Full variable domain (outside the CDR3, taken from reference TRBV7-2 and TRBJ2-5): GAGVSQSPSNKVTEKGKDVELRCDPISGHTALYWYRQSLGQGLEFLIYFQGNSAPDKSGLPSDRFSAERTGGSVSTLTIQRTQQEDSAVYLCASSLVAGGQGETQYFGPGTRLLVL.

The rearrangement joins TRBV6-1 to TRBJ2-3; a possible D gene is TRBD2 (5 bases). This CDR3 has 14 amino acids. Trimming took 7 bases from V and 7 from J, leaving 18 bases between them. The germline V gene has CDR1 MNHNS and CDR2 SASEGT. The CDR3 here is CASNRALVLYTQYF. CDR3 in DNA: TGTGCCAGCAACAGAGCACTAGTCTTGTATACGCAGTATTTT.

The chain has TRBV4-1 and TRBJ2-5; TRBD1 might be the D (5 bases). Trimming removed 3 bases from V and 2 bases from J, with 7 bases in between. CDR3 length equals 13 residues. Germline values: CDR1 MGHRA, CDR2 YSYEKL. The CDR3 loop is CASSHDSQETQYF. The CDR3 DNA follows: TGCGCCAGCAGCCACGACAGTCAAGAGACCCAGTACTTC.

The chain couples TRBV18 to TRBJ1-5; weak D call: TRBD1 (6 bases). Germline CDR1 reads KGHSH; CDR2 reads LQKENI. Deletions cut 3 bases from V and 3 bases from J, with 12 bases between. The CDR3 extends over 15 amino acids. The CDR3 loop reads CASSPETGFNQPQHF. In DNA, the CDR3 is TGTGCCAGCTCACCGGAGACAGGCTTCAATCAGCCCCAGCATTTT. Complete variable domain (other parts from reference TRBV18 and TRBJ1-5): NAGVMQNPRHLVRRRGQEARLRCSPMKGHSHVYWYRQLPEEGLKFMVYLQKENIIDESGMPKERFSAEFPKEGPSILRIQQVVRGDSAAYFCASSPETGFNQPQHFGDGTRLSIL.